What follows describes a single T cell receptor beta chain. TCRdb's copy holds only in-frame clones and misses some; the assay was immunoSEQ multiplex PCR. Of about 88,000 clones in the sample, more than 85% were seen once. The sample is drawn from a study of T cell changes during pregnancy in multiple sclerosis. The CDR3 sequence is 12 residues long. Germline V CDR1 and CDR2: SNHLY, FYNNEI. V was cut by 3 bases and J by 8 bases, with 7 bases left in between. The specimen comprised peripheral blood, sampled in the first trimester of pregnancy. The chain is built from TRBV2 and TRBJ1-4; unclear D gene. The clonotype originates from a female donor with multiple sclerosis, enrolled in a pregnancy study. The CDR3 sequence: CASSEPGEKLFF. Written as DNA, the CDR3 is TGTGCCAGCAGTGAGCCCGGGGAAAAACTGTTTTTT.